This record covers a single T cell receptor (beta chain). Sequencing was performed with immunoSEQ multiplex PCR; in TCRdb, only in-frame clones are kept and a portion is missing. The sample has under 65,000 clones; 85% to 95% are singletons. This sample is drawn from a study of T cell changes during pregnancy in multiple sclerosis. From germline, CDR1 is LNHDA and CDR2 SQIVND (reference sequence). Between the trimmed V and J ends, which lost 5 bases and 3 bases, there was a span of 11 bases. This CDR3 has 15 residues. The source was CD4+ T cells from peripheral blood mononuclear cells, collected in the third trimester of pregnancy. V is TRBV19 and J is TRBJ1-6; D unresolved. The TCR comes from a female donor with multiple sclerosis, enrolled in a pregnancy study. CDR3 amino acids: CASSSNANYNSPLHF. CDR3 DNA: TGTGCCAGTAGTTCAAACGCTAACTATAATTCACCCCTCCACTTT.